The clone carrying this TCR beta chain appeared many times. As yet, its antigen is unknown. Via MiXCR, TCRdb re-called the 5' RACE reads, giving one row per CDR3 protein. Here the sample spans about 690,000 distinct CDR3 sequences, around 6% being singletons. Germline CDR1 is DFQATT and CDR2 is SNEGSKA (reference sequence). V was clipped by 5 bases and J by 8 bases; unmatched bases: 11. The CDR3 contains 15 residues. This record comes from a study of identical twins. Study-level findings and limits: There was an excess of low generation probability in the out-of-frame alpha sequences that twins shared.

The TCR sequence derives from a man younger than 35 in good health. The specimen was naive T cells sorted from blood. This chain uses TRBV20-1 with TRBJ2-1; 11 nucleotides align to TRBD2. The CDR3 here is CSARVTSGRGHEQFF. The DNA for the CDR3 is TGCAGTGCTCGGGTTACTAGCGGGAGAGGCCATGAGCAGTTCTTC.